This TCR beta chain comes out of a study of T cells in Graves' hyperthyroidism and ophthalmopathy. Using RNA transcripts as the source, TCR beta CDR3 regions were amplified. The HTBI primer set served for first-round RT-PCR of the TCR CDR3. TCRdb itself ran the multiplex PCR reads through MiXCR, one entry per CDR3 protein. Here the sample spans about 420,000 distinct CDR3 sequences, roughly 13% being singletons. This clonotype was seen ten or more times. The study enrolled patients aged 18 to 65 with newly diagnosed hyperthyroidism of under 2 months' duration. V was trimmed by 5 bases and J by 3 bases, leaving 11 bases between them. Looked up from germline, CDR1 is SGHTA and CDR2 is FQGNSA. CDR3 length: 13 amino acids.

What was sequenced was blood. The genes are TRBV7-2 and TRBJ2-7; D ambiguous. The sequence derives from a woman younger than 30 with Graves' hyperthyroidism. The CDR3 is CASSLSTDYEQYF. For the CDR3, the DNA is TGTGCCAGCAGCCTTAGTACCGACTACGAGCAGTACTTC. The variable domain in full, with the rest retrieved from reference TRBV7-2 and TRBJ2-7, is GAGVSQSPSNKVTEKGKDVELRCDPISGHTALYWYRQSLGQGLEFLIYFQGNSAPDKSGLPSDRFSAERTGGSVSTLTIQRTQQEDSAVYLCASSLSTDYEQYFGPGTRLTVT.